What follows are 29 T cell receptor beta chains derived from one specimen sequenced in a study of shared clonotypes between healthy human individuals. The data were produced by immunoSEQ multiplex PCR, yet TCRdb's version contains in-frame clones alone and is incomplete. The sample shows some 100,000 clones, 68% of them seen only once. Sequences were obtained from memory CD8+ T cells sorted from blood. The subset here: CD45RO+ cells pooled with CCR7-negative TemRA cells. These receptors came from a young woman in good health.

The chain joins TRBV14 to TRBJ2-7; D remains ambiguous. V lost 4 bases to trimming and J lost 9 bases, with 16 bases between them. The CDR3 runs 13 residues. Germline CDR1 and CDR2: SGHDN and FVKESK. The CDR3 protein is CASSPGPERRQYF. The CDR3 coding sequence is TGTGCCAGCAGCCCTGGGCCTGAAAGGAGGCAGTACTTC.

The V gene is TRBV6-5, the J gene TRBJ2-2; D may correspond to TRBD1 or TRBD2 (5 bases each). Deletions cut 4 bases from V and 7 bases from J, with 10 bases between. This CDR3 has 13 residues. In germline, CDR1 is MNHEY, CDR2 SVGAGI. CDR3 DNA: TGTGCCAGCAGTTGGGACCCGGACGGGGAGCTGTTTTTT. Protein product: CASSWDPDGELFF.

This chain joins TRBV28 and TRBJ1-4; possible D gene TRBD1, 5 bases. The V end lost 4 bases, the J end lost 7 bases, and 19 bases lay between the germline ends. The CDR3 is made up of 16 amino acids. In germline, CDR1 is MDHEN, CDR2 SYDVKM. The CDR3 here is CASSSMGWGEVEKLFF. The CDR3 DNA reads as TGTGCCAGCAGTTCAATGGGATGGGGGGAAGTTGAAAAACTGTTTTTT.

The chain recombines TRBV2 with TRBJ2-7; 10 nucleotides line up with TRBD1. The V gene end was trimmed by 6 bases and the J gene end by 6 bases; junction bases not matched to a gene: 2. Per germline, CDR1 SNHLY and CDR2 FYNNEI. The CDR3 has 12 amino acids. DNA of the CDR3: TGTGCCAGCAGGGGACAGGGGAGCGAGCAGTACTTC. It is translated as CASRGQGSEQYF.

The V call is TRBV28, the J call TRBJ2-7, with D perhaps TRBD1 or TRBD2 (5 bases each). The germline V gene has CDR1 MDHEN and CDR2 SYDVKM. V lost 2 bases and J lost 0, with 14 bases in between. CDR3 length: 16 residues. CDR3 sequence (DNA): TGTGCCAGCAGTTTACGTCGGGGCCTACCCTCCTACGAGCAGTACTTC. Its protein is CASSLRRGLPSYEQYF. The full variable domain, in which reference TRBV28 and TRBJ2-7 provide the parts outside the CDR3, is DVKVTQSSRYLVKRTGEKVFLECVQDMDHENMFWYRQDPGLGLRLIYFSYDVKMKEKGDIPEGYSVSREKKERFSLILESASTNQTSMYLCASSLRRGLPSYEQYFGPGTRLTVT.

This chain connects TRBV7-2 to TRBJ1-3; the D gene is possibly TRBD1 (5 bases). The CDR3 sequence is 15 residues long. V dropped 4 bases and J dropped 0 bases, with 10 bases sitting between them. CDR1 is SGHTA and CDR2 is FQGNSA in the germline V gene. Written as DNA, the CDR3 is TGTGCCAGCAGCTGGGGGAGTAGCTCTGGAAACACCATATATTTT. Its translation: CASSWGSSSGNTIYF. Supplemented by reference TRBV7-2 and TRBJ1-3, the full variable domain reads GAGVSQSPSNKVTEKGKDVELRCDPISGHTALYWYRQSLGQGLEFLIYFQGNSAPDKSGLPSDRFSAERTGGSVSTLTIQRTQQEDSAVYLCASSWGSSSGNTIYFGEGSWLTVV.

This clone came up a few times. A far larger clone lies a single base away; this is likely a read error. This chain joins TRBV6-4 and TRBJ2-1; 11 bases fit TRBD1. From germline, CDR1 is MRHNA and CDR2 SNTAGT. CDR3 size: 14 residues. The V gene end was trimmed by 3 bases and the J gene end by 6 bases; junction bases not matched to a gene: 1. The CDR3 is CASSEGTGGNEQFF. The DNA for the CDR3 is TGTGCCAGCAGTGAGGGGACAGGGGGCAATGAGCAGTTCTTC.

The chain joins TRBV14 to TRBJ2-1; D perhaps matches TRBD2 (6 bases). Germline V gene data show CDR1 as SGHDN and CDR2 as FVKESK. V was clipped by 0 bases and J by 3 bases, with 12 bases between them. CDR3 length: 16 amino acids. CDR3 loop: CASSQERGRRYNEQFF. The CDR3 DNA follows: TGTGCCAGCAGCCAAGAGCGGGGCCGCCGCTACAATGAGCAGTTCTTC.

This clone was detected a few times. The genes are TRBV7-9 and TRBJ1-4, with TRBD1 identical over 10 bases. V lost 1 base to trimming and J lost 6 bases; unmatched junction nucleotides: 8. The CDR3 sequence is 17 residues long. CDR1 and CDR2 from the germline V gene are SEHNR and FQNEAQ (reference sequence). DNA of the CDR3: TGTGCCAGCAGCTTAGAACGCAGGGGGACAGGGGATGAAAAACTGTTTTTT. It codes for CASSLERRGTGDEKLFF.

In regard to this clone: A much more abundant neighbour one base away suggests this may be a read error. The J gene is TRBJ2-1, the V gene TRBV7-8; the D gene is possibly TRBD2 (5 bases). Per germline, CDR1 SGHVS and CDR2 FQNEAQ. The CDR3 sequence is 15 residues long. The CDR3 spells CASSLSPSIYNDQFF. CDR3 in DNA: TGTGCCAGCAGCTTAAGTCCTAGCATCTACAATGATCAGTTCTTC. The variable domain in full, with the rest retrieved from reference TRBV7-8 and TRBJ2-1, is GAGVSQSPRYKVAKRGQDVALRCDPISGHVSLFWYQQALGQGPEFLTYFQNEAQLDKSGLPSDRFFAERPEGSVSTLKIQRTQQEDSAVYLCASSLSPSIYNDQFFGPGTRLTVL.

This chain links TRBV7-9 with TRBJ2-1; no definite D call. Trimming removed 7 bases from V and 8 bases from J, with 21 bases in between. The germline CDR1 and CDR2 sequences are SEHNR and FQNEAQ (reference sequence). CDR3 size: 15 residues. The CDR3 DNA follows: TGTGCCAGCACCCATGTATTACGACTCATGGATGAGCAGTTCTTC. Translated: CASTHVLRLMDEQFF.

This chain joins TRBV28 and TRBJ1-2; no firm D call. Germline V gives CDR1 MDHEN, CDR2 SYDVKM. The length of the CDR3 is 10 residues. Trimming cost V 10 bases and J 6 bases, with 9 bases left between them. The CDR3 is CATLRDGYTF. CDR3 bases: TGTGCCACCCTACGGGATGGCTACACCTTC.

This clone was counted many times. This chain links TRBV6-4 with TRBJ2-1, with TRBD2 identical over 9 bases. The CDR3 length is 15 residues. CDR1 MRHNA and CDR2 SNTAGT come from the germline V gene. The ends lost 4 bases at V and 5 bases at J; junction bases unmatched: 6. The CDR3 sequence: CASSGTSEGHNEQFF. The DNA for the CDR3 is TGTGCCAGCAGTGGGACTAGCGAGGGCCACAATGAGCAGTTCTTC.

This clone has just one count. The chain combines TRBV7-9 with TRBJ2-1, with D unresolved. The germline gives CDR1 SEHNR, CDR2 FQNEAQ (reference sequence). CDR3 length: 13 residues. V was cut by 1 base and J by 4 bases, with 5 bases left in between. CDR3 loop: CASSLEDYNEQFF. The CDR3 region has the DNA TGTGCCAGCAGCTTAGAAGATTACAATGAGCAGTTCTTC. Combining the CDR3 with reference TRBV7-9 and TRBJ2-1 gives the whole variable domain DTGVSQNPRHKITKRGQNVTFRCDPISEHNRLYWYRQTLGQGPEFLTYFQNEAQLEKSRLLSDRFSAERPKGSFSTLEIQRTEQGDSAMYLCASSLEDYNEQFFGPGTRLTVL.

The rearrangement links TRBV13 to TRBJ2-1; 7 bases are a match to TRBD2. CDR3 size: 13 residues. Germline lookup yields CDR1 PRHDT and CDR2 FYEKMQ (reference sequence). The ends lost 1 base at V and 10 bases at J; junction bases unmatched: 4. The CDR3 nucleotides read TGTGCCAGCAGCTTAGCGGGAGGCTTAGAGCAGTTCTTC. Its protein is CASSLAGGLEQFF.

The chain combines TRBV4-1 with TRBJ2-7; no definite D call. Germline V CDR1 and CDR2: MGHRA, YSYEKL. The CDR3 runs 15 residues. Trimming removed 5 bases from V and 2 bases from J, with 16 bases in between. The CDR3 nucleotides read TGCGCCAGCAGCATTCGGCCAGTCCTCGCCTACGAGCAGTACTTC. Encoded protein: CASSIRPVLAYEQYF.

The V call is TRBV2, the J call TRBJ2-3; TRBD2 matches 10 bases. The CDR3 runs 15 residues. The germline CDR1 and CDR2 sequences are SNHLY and FYNNEI. Trimming removed 9 bases from V and 4 bases from J; junction bases left unmatched: 10. Written as DNA, the CDR3 is TGTGCCAGATCTATACCCGGGACTAGCGCAGATACGCAGTATTTT. It codes for CARSIPGTSADTQYF.

There are many counts of this clone. The chain carries TRBV11-2 and TRBJ2-7; D tentatively fits TRBD1 or TRBD2 (5 bases each). V was trimmed by 3 bases and J by 2 bases, leaving 11 bases between them. CDR3 length: 14 residues. Germline-derived CDR1 and CDR2 are SGHAT and FQNNGV. The CDR3 sequence: CASSFGGRTYEQYF. In DNA, the CDR3 is TGTGCCAGCAGCTTTGGGGGAAGGACCTACGAGCAGTACTTC.

The V gene is TRBV25-1, the J gene TRBJ2-3; no clear D. Trimming took 8 bases from V and 7 from J, leaving 10 bases between them. Germline V gives CDR1 MGHDK, CDR2 SYGVNS. This CDR3 is built from 11 residues. The CDR3, as DNA: TGTGCCAGCGGACGAGAAAATACGCAGTATTTT. Encoded protein: CASGRENTQYF.

This chain links TRBV28 with TRBJ2-1; D gene uncertain. The CDR3 extends over 12 amino acids. Trimming stripped 5 bases from V and 7 bases from J, with 9 bases between. Looked up from germline, CDR1 is MDHEN and CDR2 is SYDVKM. The CDR3 DNA follows: TGTGCCAGCAGTCTCTTCTTGAATGAGCAGTTCTTC. Its protein is CASSLFLNEQFF.

As regards this clone: Other DNA sequences in the sample encode the same CDR3. This chain uses TRBV5-6 with TRBJ2-3, with D possibly matching TRBD2 (6 bases). V was clipped by 5 bases and J by 6 bases, with 16 bases between them. The CDR3 is 14 residues long. The germline gives CDR1 SGHDT, CDR2 YYEEEE. The CDR3 here is CASRAGLGGDTQYF. As DNA, the CDR3 is TGTGCCAGCAGGGCGGGACTGGGAGGTGATACGCAGTATTTT.

The chain combines TRBV4-1 with TRBJ2-1; either TRBD1 or TRBD2 may fit D (6 bases each). CDR3 length equals 15 residues. Germline CDR1 MGHRA, CDR2 YSYEKL. V was cut by 3 bases and J by 3 bases, with 12 bases left in between. The CDR3 bases are TGCGCCAGCAGCCACCTCGGGGGCAGCTACAATGAGCAGTTCTTC. This codes for CASSHLGGSYNEQFF.

CDR3 region: CASSQTDGAYGYTF. The CDR3, as DNA: TGTGCCAGCAGCCAAACGGACGGAGCCTATGGCTACACCTTC. This sequence joins TRBV4-2 and TRBJ1-2; D not resolved. The CDR3 contains 14 residues. Germline lookup yields CDR1 LGHNA and CDR2 YNFKEQ. V dropped 2 bases and J dropped 4 bases, with 11 bases sitting between them.

The chain links TRBV7-9 to TRBJ2-7, with 10 bases that match TRBD2. Germline lookup yields CDR1 SEHNR and CDR2 FQNEAQ (reference sequence). This CDR3 is 14 amino acids long. The V gene end was trimmed by 2 bases and the J gene end by 3 bases; junction bases not matched to a gene: 1. CDR3 sequence: CASSLRTSGYEQYF. Here the CDR3 DNA reads TGTGCCAGCAGCTTACGGACTAGCGGCTACGAGCAGTACTTC.

This clone was seen a single time. The chain recombines TRBV6-5 with TRBJ1-2; no firm D call. Germline V gene data show CDR1 as MNHEY and CDR2 as SVGAGI. The V end lost 0 bases, the J end lost 8 bases, and 13 bases lay between the germline ends. The CDR3 is 14 residues long. The CDR3 nucleotides read TGTGCCAGCAGTTACTCGACCCCTCCGGAGGGCTACACCTTC. Translated, it gives CASSYSTPPEGYTF.

The chain employs TRBV2 and TRBJ2-5; 8 bases are a match to TRBD2. The CDR3 runs to 16 residues. CDR1 and CDR2 from the germline V gene are SNHLY and FYNNEI. V lost 2 bases and J lost 3; bases outside the gene matches: 8. CDR3 sequence (DNA): TGTGCCAGCAGTGAATGGTTAGCAGCGGGGGAAGAGACCCAGTACTTC. Amino acids: CASSEWLAAGEETQYF. The entire variable domain, with the rest obtained from reference TRBV2 and TRBJ2-5, is as follows: EPEVTQTPSHQVTQMGQEVILRCVPISNHLYFYWYRQILGQKVEFLVSFYNNEISEKSEIFDDQFSVERPDGSNFTLKIRSTKLEDSAMYFCASSEWLAAGEETQYFGPGTRLLVL.

The V call is TRBV28, the J call TRBJ2-5, with TRBD2 identical over 7 bases. Trimming at V came to 3 bases and at J to 7 bases, leaving 17 bases not matched to a gene. This CDR3 is built from 17 residues. Germline V gene sequence: CDR1 MDHEN, CDR2 SYDVKM. Written as DNA, the CDR3 is TGTGCCAGCAGTTTCCGTCGGACTAGTGGAAGAAGATGGACCCAGTACTTC. Translated, it gives CASSFRRTSGRRWTQYF.

By share, this clone counts as medium-sized. The rearrangement joins TRBV7-8 to TRBJ2-7; 11 bases are a match to TRBD1. The V gene's germline CDR1 is SGHVS and CDR2 FQNEAQ. The J segment lost 5 bases and the V segment lost 6 bases, leaving 9 bases of the junction unmatched. The CDR3 has 15 amino acids. This CDR3 reads CASRKDRGPQDEQYF. DNA for the CDR3: TGTGCCAGCAGGAAGGACAGGGGGCCGCAGGACGAGCAGTACTTC.

This clone showed up just once. The CDR3 region has the DNA TGTGCCTGGAGTGTAGGGCTAGCGGGAGCCTACGAGCAGTACTTC. Its translation: CAWSVGLAGAYEQYF. The chain uses TRBV30 and TRBJ2-7, with 10 bases fitting TRBD2. The CDR3 covers 15 residues. Germline CDR1 and CDR2: GTSNPN and SVGIG (reference sequence). J gave up 2 bases and V 0 bases, and 4 bases lay outside the gene matches.